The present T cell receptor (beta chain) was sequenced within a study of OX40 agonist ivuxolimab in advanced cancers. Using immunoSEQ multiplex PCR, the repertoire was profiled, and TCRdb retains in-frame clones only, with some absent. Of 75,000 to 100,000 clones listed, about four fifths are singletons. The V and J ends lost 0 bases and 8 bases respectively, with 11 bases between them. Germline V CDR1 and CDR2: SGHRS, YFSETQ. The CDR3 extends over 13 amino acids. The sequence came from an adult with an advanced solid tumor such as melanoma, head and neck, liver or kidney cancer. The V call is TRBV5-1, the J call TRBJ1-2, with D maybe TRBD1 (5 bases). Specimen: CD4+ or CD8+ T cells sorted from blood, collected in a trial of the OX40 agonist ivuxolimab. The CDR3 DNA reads TGCGCCAGCAGCTTGGAGGTGCGGGGCGGCTACACCTTC. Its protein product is CASSLEVRGGYTF.